This T cell receptor (beta chain) stems from a study of tumor-infiltrating lymphocytes in oesophageal squamous cell carcinoma. TCRdb redid the calling of the PCR reads with MiXCR, one entry per CDR3 protein. Seen here are 19,000 or so distinct CDR3 sequences, roughly two fifths observed once, and the top ten hold more than 30%. Trimming removed 5 bases from V and 0 bases from J, with 12 bases in between. CDR3 length: 14 residues. CDR1 is DFQATT and CDR2 is SNEGSKA in the germline V gene (reference sequence). There are a few counts of this clonotype. The sample consisted of esophageal tumor tissue. This rearrangement joins TRBV20-1 to TRBJ2-3; D unclear. The receptor was derived from a male donor with esophageal squamous cell carcinoma. CDR3 DNA: TGCAGTGCTTCACGGTACACTAGCACAGATACGCAGTATTTT. This encodes CSASRYTSTDTQYF.